What follows are 14 T cell receptor beta chains derived from one specimen sequenced in a study of cytomegalovirus exposure and HLA in healthy donors. PCR was performed using 60 Vbeta and 13 Jbeta primers. Here immunoSEQ multiplex PCR was the method, and the copy in TCRdb shows in-frame clones only, minus some. The sample shows some 190,000 clones, 80% to 90% of them seen only once. The source material was PBMCs. These receptors were collected from a young man in good health and CMV-seronegative.

The J gene is TRBJ2-5, the V gene TRBV5-4, with 8 positions matching TRBD1. The DNA end is more similar to TRBJ2-7, so the J call may be wrong. CDR1 and CDR2 (germline): SGHNT, YYREEE (reference sequence). The CDR3 totals 12 residues. The CDR3 reads CASVDRVGEQYF. Here the CDR3 DNA reads TGTGCCAGCGTGGACAGGGTGGGCGAGCAGTACTTC.

This chain joins TRBV2 and TRBJ1-3; D is ambiguous. In germline, CDR1 is SNHLY, CDR2 FYNNEI. The CDR3 spans 15 residues. V dropped 7 bases and J dropped 4 bases, with 17 bases sitting between them. CDR3 region: CASTRSSGSGNTIYF. The CDR3 DNA reads as TGTGCCAGCACTCGATCCTCGGGATCCGGAAACACCATATATTTT.

The chain links TRBV28 to TRBJ2-1; 10 bases agree with TRBD2. The CDR3 has 14 amino acids. Germline CDR1 reads MDHEN; CDR2 reads SYDVKM. With 6 bases clipped from V and 4 bases from J, the junction kept 3 bases outside the gene matches. CDR3 sequence (DNA): TGTGCCAGCAGGATGGGACTAGCGTACAATGAGCAGTTCTTC. Translation: CASRMGLAYNEQFF.

The chain uses TRBV2 and TRBJ2-7; a weak D match, TRBD2 (6 bases). V lost 8 bases, J lost 6 bases, and 14 bases lay in between. CDR1 is SNHLY and CDR2 is FYNNEI in the germline V gene. This CDR3 comprises 12 residues. CDR3 amino acids: CASLDPAGEQYF. The CDR3 DNA is TGTGCCAGCCTGGACCCAGCGGGCGAGCAGTACTTC.

The V and J genes are TRBV25-1 and TRBJ2-1; perhaps TRBD2 as D (5 bases). The V end lost 4 bases, the J end lost 9 bases, and 22 bases lay between the germline ends. The CDR3 spans 16 residues. Germline CDR1 and CDR2: MGHDK and SYGVNS. The CDR3 sequence: CASSGGASGPGGEQFF. The CDR3 bases are TGTGCCAGCAGTGGAGGCGCGAGCGGACCGGGCGGTGAGCAGTTCTTC.

This clone showed up just a few times. The chain joins TRBV7-9 to TRBJ2-7; 14 bases are a match to TRBD2. This CDR3 is 16 amino acids long. J gave up 2 bases and V 5 bases, and 5 bases lay outside the gene matches. Germline assignment: CDR1 SEHNR and CDR2 FQNEAQ (reference sequence). CDR3 in amino acids: CASSRLAGGRTYEQYF. The CDR3, as DNA: TGTGCCAGCAGCAGACTAGCGGGGGGGCGAACCTACGAGCAGTACTTC.

The chain couples TRBV29-1 to TRBJ2-3; a possible D gene is TRBD1 (5 bases). Germline V gives CDR1 SQVTM, CDR2 ANQGSEA. V was pared by 5 bases and J by 2 bases, with 17 bases between. This CDR3 has 15 residues. For the CDR3, the DNA is TGCAGCGTTCAGATAGGGGCCCACCACACAGATACGCAGTATTTT. Protein product: CSVQIGAHHTDTQYF.

This rearrangement joins TRBV28 to TRBJ2-3; TRBD2 matches at 9 bases. Germline V gene lookup returns CDR1 MDHEN and CDR2 SYDVKM. This CDR3 has 16 residues. With V trimmed by 2 bases and J by 1 base, 4 bases remained unmatched. CDR3 residues: CASSLLSGGGTDTQYF. CDR3 nucleotide sequence: TGTGCCAGCAGTTTACTTAGCGGGGGCGGCACAGATACGCAGTATTTT.

This sequence joins TRBV30 and TRBJ2-2; TRBD2 is a possible D gene (5 bases). V shed 0 bases and J shed 5 bases, with 7 bases lying between them. The CDR3 spans 13 residues. Germline lookup yields CDR1 GTSNPN and CDR2 SVGIG (reference sequence). The CDR3 bases are TGTGCCTGGAGTGTAGGAGGAACCGGGGAGCTGTTTTTT. Residues: CAWSVGGTGELFF.

The rearrangement links TRBV18 to TRBJ2-2; 7 nucleotides match TRBD2. V was clipped by 2 bases and J by 7 bases; unmatched bases: 4. Germline-derived CDR1 and CDR2 are KGHSH and LQKENI. The CDR3 is 14 amino acids. Written as DNA, the CDR3 is TGTGCCAGCTCACCATGGGAGGGAGTCGGGGAGCTGTTTTTT. This gives the protein CASSPWEGVGELFF.

The chain couples TRBV19 to TRBJ1-2, with D maybe TRBD1 (5 bases). Looked up from germline, CDR1 is LNHDA and CDR2 is SQIVND (reference sequence). This CDR3 spans 13 amino acids. The V gene lost 5 bases and the J gene lost 2 bases, with 9 bases spanning the gap. In DNA, the CDR3 is TGTGCCAGTAGTCGACAGCAGAACTATGGCTACACCTTC. Its translation is CASSRQQNYGYTF.

This clone was counted only a few times. This chain connects TRBV30 to TRBJ1-5; no definite D call. Trimming took off 4 bases at V and 3 bases at J, with 13 bases between the two ends. CDR1 is GTSNPN and CDR2 is SVGIG in the germline V gene (reference sequence). This CDR3 region has 14 residues. Here the CDR3 reads CAWKSGQDNQPQHF. The DNA for the CDR3 is TGTGCCTGGAAAAGTGGGCAGGACAATCAGCCCCAGCATTTT.

The gene calls are TRBV6-1 and TRBJ2-6; D might be TRBD1 (5 bases). The germline V gene encodes CDR1 MNHNS and CDR2 SASEGT. V lost 2 bases, J lost 2 bases, and 7 bases lay in between. CDR3 length equals 15 residues. The CDR3 protein is CASSEKGTGANVLTF. The DNA for the CDR3 is TGTGCCAGCAGTGAAAAGGGGACTGGGGCCAACGTCCTGACTTTC.

The V gene is TRBV28, the J gene TRBJ1-4; 9 nucleotides line up with TRBD1. Germline lookup yields CDR1 MDHEN and CDR2 SYDVKM. V trimming: 6 bases; J trimming: 15 bases; junction bases outside the gene matches: 11. The CDR3 is 13 residues long. CDR3 region: CASSHDRGSEVFF. CDR3 DNA sequence: TGTGCCAGCAGCCACGACAGGGGGTCGGAGGTGTTTTTT.